One TCR beta chain is described in this entry. The data were taken from a study of radiotherapy plus CTLA-4 blockade in lung cancer. Study information: Disease control was seen in 31% of patients, objective responses in roughly 17%.

This CDR3 is built from 12 residues. CDR1 is KGHSH and CDR2 is LQKENI in the germline V gene. V was trimmed by 4 bases and J by 8 bases, leaving 9 bases between them. Clones were read by immunoSEQ multiplex PCR, and TCRdb kept only the in-frame ones, dropping some. Seen here are tens of thousands of clones, 82% observed once, and the top ten hold roughly a quarter. The chain couples TRBV18 to TRBJ2-1; D unresolved. This clonotype was sampled from a human donor with non-small cell lung cancer that progressed on radiotherapy plus ipilimumab. The sample here was peripheral blood, taken from a patient treated with radiotherapy plus ipilimumab. CDR3 bases: TGTGCCAGCTCACGAAGCTCCGATGAGCAGTTCTTC. Protein sequence: CASSRSSDEQFF.